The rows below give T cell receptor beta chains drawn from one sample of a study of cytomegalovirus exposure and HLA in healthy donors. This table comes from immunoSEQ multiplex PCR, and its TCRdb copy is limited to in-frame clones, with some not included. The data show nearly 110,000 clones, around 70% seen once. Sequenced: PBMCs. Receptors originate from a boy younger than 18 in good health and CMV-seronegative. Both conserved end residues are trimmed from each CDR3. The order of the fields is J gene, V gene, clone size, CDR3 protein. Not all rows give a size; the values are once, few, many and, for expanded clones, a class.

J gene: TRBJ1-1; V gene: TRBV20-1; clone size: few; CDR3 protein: SAAGTEAF
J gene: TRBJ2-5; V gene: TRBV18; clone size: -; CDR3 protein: ASSHNPGLAGPQETQY
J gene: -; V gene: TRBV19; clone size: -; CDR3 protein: ASSIMGQGSYEQY
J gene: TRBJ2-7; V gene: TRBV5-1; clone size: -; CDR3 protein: ASSVGQTYEQY
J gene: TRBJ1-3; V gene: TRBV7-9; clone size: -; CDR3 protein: ASSLTGGGNTIY
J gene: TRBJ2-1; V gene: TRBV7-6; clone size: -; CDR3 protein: ASSSIPGLAGTPNEQF
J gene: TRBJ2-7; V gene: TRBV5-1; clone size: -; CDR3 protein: ASSGGTSGRVYEQY
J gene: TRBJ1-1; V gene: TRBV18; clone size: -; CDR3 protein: ASSNRGSNTEAF
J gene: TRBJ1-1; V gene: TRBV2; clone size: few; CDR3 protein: AGRQRYPNTEAF
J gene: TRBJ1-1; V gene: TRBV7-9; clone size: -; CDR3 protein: ASSGGVRGTEAF
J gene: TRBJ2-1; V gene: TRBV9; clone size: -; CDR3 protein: ASTSGTGHNEQF
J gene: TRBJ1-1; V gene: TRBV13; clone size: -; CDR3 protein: ASSLPPRGAF
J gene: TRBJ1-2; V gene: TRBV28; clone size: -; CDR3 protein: ASSPIARSDSLTYGYT
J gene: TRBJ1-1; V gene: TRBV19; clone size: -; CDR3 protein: ASSIRGQGNTEAF
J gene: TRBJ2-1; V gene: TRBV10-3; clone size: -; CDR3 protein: AIINERESSYNEQF
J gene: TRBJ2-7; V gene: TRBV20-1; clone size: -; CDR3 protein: SARRSYEQY
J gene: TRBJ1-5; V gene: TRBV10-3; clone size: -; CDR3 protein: AISDDRGDQPQH
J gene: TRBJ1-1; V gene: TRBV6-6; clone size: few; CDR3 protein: ASTDPPWRTGEAF
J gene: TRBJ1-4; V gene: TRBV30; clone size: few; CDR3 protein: AWSEGARSEKLF
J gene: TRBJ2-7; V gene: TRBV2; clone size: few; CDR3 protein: ANSGTSVSYEQY
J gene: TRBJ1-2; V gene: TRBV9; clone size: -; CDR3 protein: ASNRRGNGYT
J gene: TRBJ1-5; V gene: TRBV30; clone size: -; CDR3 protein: AWRTGGNQPQH
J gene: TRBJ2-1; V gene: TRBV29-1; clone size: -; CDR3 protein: SVSNTGGNEQF
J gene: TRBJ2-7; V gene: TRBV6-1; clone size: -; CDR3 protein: ASSVRGTGSYEQY
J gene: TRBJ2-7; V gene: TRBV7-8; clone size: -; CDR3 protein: ASSLVLRQGGNHEQY
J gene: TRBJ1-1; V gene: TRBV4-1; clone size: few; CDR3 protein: ASSWGHLNTEAF
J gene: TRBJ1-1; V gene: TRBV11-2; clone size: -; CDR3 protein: ASSSDRGGTEAF
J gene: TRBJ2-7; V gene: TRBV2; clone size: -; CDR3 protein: ASRDKDEQY
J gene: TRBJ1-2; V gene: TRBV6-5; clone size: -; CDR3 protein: ASSYSGPGKDGYT
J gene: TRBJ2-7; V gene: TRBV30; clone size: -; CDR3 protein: AWSQRGYEQY
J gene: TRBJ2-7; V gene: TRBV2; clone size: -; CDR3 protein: ASIQSYEQY
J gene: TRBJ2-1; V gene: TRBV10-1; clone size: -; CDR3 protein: ASSESQGASYNEQF
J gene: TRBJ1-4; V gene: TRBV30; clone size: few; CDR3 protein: AWSRGPEKLF
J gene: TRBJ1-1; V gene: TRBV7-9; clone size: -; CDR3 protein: ASSAWTGGTDTEAF
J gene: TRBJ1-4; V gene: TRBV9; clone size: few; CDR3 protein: ASSTQGRDEKLF
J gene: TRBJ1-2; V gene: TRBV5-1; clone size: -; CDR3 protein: ASSWGTGMDYGYT
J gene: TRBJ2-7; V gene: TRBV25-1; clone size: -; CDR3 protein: ASSEFTGYEQY
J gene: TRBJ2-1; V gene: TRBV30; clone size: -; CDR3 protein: AWSVMVAPEPQLGEQF
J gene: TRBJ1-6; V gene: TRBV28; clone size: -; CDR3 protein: ASSRGNSPLH
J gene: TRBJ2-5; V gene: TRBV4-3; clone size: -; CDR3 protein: ASSGTLEETQY
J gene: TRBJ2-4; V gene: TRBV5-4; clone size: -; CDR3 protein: ASSLDSGGFVQY
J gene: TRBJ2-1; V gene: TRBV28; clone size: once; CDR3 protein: ASSPGQLSYNEQF
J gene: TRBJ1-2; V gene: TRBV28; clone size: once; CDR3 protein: ASSLGGTLYGYT